This section outlines one TCR beta chain sequence together with its context. The data are from a study of T cell changes during pregnancy in multiple sclerosis. This CDR3 spans 15 amino acids. J was trimmed by 5 bases and V by 3 bases; bases with no gene match: 6. Germline V CDR1 and CDR2: LNHDA, SQIVND (reference sequence). Measured with immunoSEQ multiplex PCR; TCRdb has only the in-frame clones, and not every one. The data hold some 34,000 clones, with about 92% observed a single time. The chain uses TRBV19 and TRBJ1-4; TRBD1 matches 7 bases. The sequenced sample was CD4+ T cells from peripheral blood mononuclear cells, obtained in the third trimester of pregnancy. The receptor was derived from a female donor in good health, enrolled as a control in a pregnancy study. The CDR3, as DNA: TGTGCCAGTAGTATCGCCGGGACAGCAAATGAAAAACTGTTTTTT. It specifies CASSIAGTANEKLFF.